The 11 T cell receptor beta chains below were found in one sample sequenced in a study of cytomegalovirus exposure and HLA in healthy donors. PCR involved 60 Vbeta and 13 Jbeta primers. Method: immunoSEQ multiplex PCR; TCRdb's copy keeps in-frame clones and lacks some. This sample has 150,000 or so clones, with approximately 85% found just once. Sequencing was carried out using PBMCs. The origin of the receptors is a man younger than 30 in good health and CMV-seropositive.

The rearrangement uses TRBV27 and TRBJ1-4; D ambiguous. The CDR3 covers 17 residues. Germline V gene lookup returns CDR1 MNHEY and CDR2 SMNVEV (reference sequence). With 2 bases removed from V and 5 bases from J, the gap between germline ends came to 18 bases. CDR3 in amino acids: CASSLTAATKFNEKLFF. The CDR3 nucleotides are TGTGCCAGCAGTTTAACGGCAGCGACTAAATTCAATGAAAAACTGTTTTTT.

V usage is TRBV10-1 and J usage is TRBJ2-7, with D unclear. The germline V gene encodes CDR1 WNHNN and CDR2 SYGVQD (reference sequence). The CDR3 totals 12 residues. V was cut by 9 bases and J by 2 bases, with 11 bases left in between. The CDR3 DNA follows: TGCGCCAGGTCTCCGTGCGCCTACGAGCAGTACTTC. It codes for CARSPCAYEQYF.

The chain has TRBV5-4 and TRBJ1-1, with D perhaps TRBD1 (5 bases). This CDR3 comprises 15 residues. V was pared by 4 bases and J by 2 bases, with 15 bases between. Per germline, CDR1 SGHNT and CDR2 YYREEE (reference sequence). The CDR3 nucleotides are TGTGCCAGCAGCGTACAGGTTCAACTTAACACTGAAGCTTTCTTT. Its translation: CASSVQVQLNTEAFF. Variable domain in full (rest from reference TRBV5-4 and TRBJ1-1): ETGVTQSPTHLIKTRGQQVTLRCSSQSGHNTVSWYQQALGQGPQFIFQYYREEENGRGNFPPRFSGLQFPNYSSELNVNALELDDSALYLCASSVQVQLNTEAFFGQGTRLTVV.

This clone was counted a single time. The V gene is TRBV27, the J gene TRBJ2-3, with 9 bases identical to TRBD2. Germline lookup yields CDR1 MNHEY and CDR2 SMNVEV (reference sequence). The V and J ends lost 1 base and 4 bases, in that order; junction bases with no gene match: 6. This CDR3 contains 16 residues. The CDR3 bases are TGTGCCAGCAGTTTATATCCTAGCGGGGCCCCAGATACGCAGTATTTT. Encoded protein: CASSLYPSGAPDTQYF.

This chain joins TRBV28 and TRBJ2-5, with 10 bases matching TRBD1. The CDR3 covers 16 residues. The trim removed 4 bases at V and 1 base at J, leaving 6 bases unmatched. Per germline, CDR1 MDHEN and CDR2 SYDVKM. The DNA of the CDR3 is TGTGCCAGCAGTTCTCGGGACAGGGGCGCCCAAGAGACCCAGTACTTC. This encodes CASSSRDRGAQETQYF.

V and J are TRBV2 and TRBJ1-1; 7 bases line up with TRBD1. Losses at the gene ends were 7 bases for V and 3 bases for J; bases not matched to a gene: 5. The CDR3 extends over 13 amino acids. Germline assignment: CDR1 SNHLY and CDR2 FYNNEI. The chain's CDR3 is CASILDRDTEAFF. CDR3 bases: TGTGCCAGCATCCTCGACAGGGACACTGAAGCTTTCTTT.

The chain uses TRBV5-5 and TRBJ2-1; 8 positions agree with TRBD2. CDR1 is SGHKS and CDR2 is YYEKEE in the germline V gene (reference sequence). CDR3 size: 14 residues. V lost 2 bases to trimming and J lost 5 bases; unmatched junction nucleotides: 3. This CDR3 reads CASSFLLADNEQFF. For the CDR3, the DNA is TGTGCCAGCAGCTTTCTACTAGCGGACAATGAGCAGTTCTTC.

This chain joins TRBV5-1 and TRBJ1-2; no reliable D call. V was shortened by 3 bases and J by 0 bases, with 12 bases between the two germline ends. Germline V gives CDR1 SGHRS, CDR2 YFSETQ. The CDR3 spans 15 residues. The CDR3 DNA is TGCGCCAGCAGCTCCTCCAGACAAGCTAACTATGGCTACACCTTC. It codes for CASSSSRQANYGYTF.

V and J are TRBV27 and TRBJ1-5, with D possibly TRBD1 on 5 matching bases. Germline assignment: CDR1 MNHEY and CDR2 SMNVEV (reference sequence). V lost 0 bases and J lost 0, with 6 bases in between. This CDR3 comprises 15 residues. In DNA, the CDR3 is TGTGCCAGCAGTTTATCGACAGATAGCAATCAGCCCCAGCATTTT. It codes for CASSLSTDSNQPQHF.

With regard to this clone: Other DNA sequences in this specimen translate into the identical CDR3. The rearrangement links TRBV5-1 to TRBJ2-7; a weak D match, TRBD1 (5 bases). Germline V CDR1 and CDR2: SGHRS, YFSETQ. CDR3 length: 13 residues. Trimming removed 0 bases at V and 1 base at J, with 5 bases between. The CDR3 reads CASSLGQSYEQYF. The CDR3 DNA reads as TGCGCCAGCAGCTTGGGACAGTCCTACGAGCAGTACTTC.

The chain uses TRBV5-1 and TRBJ2-3, with TRBD1 as a possible D gene (5 bases). This CDR3 region has 14 residues. The germline V gene has CDR1 SGHRS and CDR2 YFSETQ. V shed 0 bases and J shed 5 bases, with 10 bases lying between them. CDR3 residues: CASSLDRTEDTQYF. CDR3 nucleotide sequence: TGCGCCAGCAGCTTGGACAGGACGGAAGATACGCAGTATTTT.